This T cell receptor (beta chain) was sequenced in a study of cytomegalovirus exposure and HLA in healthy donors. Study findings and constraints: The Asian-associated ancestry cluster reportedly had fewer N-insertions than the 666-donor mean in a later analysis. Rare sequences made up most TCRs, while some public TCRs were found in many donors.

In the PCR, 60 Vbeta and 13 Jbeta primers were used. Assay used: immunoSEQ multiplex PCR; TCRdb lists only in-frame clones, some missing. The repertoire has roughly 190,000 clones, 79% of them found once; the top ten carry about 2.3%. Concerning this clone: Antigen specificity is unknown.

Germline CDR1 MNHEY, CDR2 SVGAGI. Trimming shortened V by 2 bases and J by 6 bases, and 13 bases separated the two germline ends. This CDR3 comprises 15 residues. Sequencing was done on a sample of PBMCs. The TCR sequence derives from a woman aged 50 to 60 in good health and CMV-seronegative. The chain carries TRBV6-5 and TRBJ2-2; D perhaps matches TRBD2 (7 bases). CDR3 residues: CASSYGGALAGELFF. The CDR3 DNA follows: TGTGCCAGCAGTTACGGGGGGGCATTGGCCGGGGAGCTGTTTTTT.